Presented here are 26 T cell receptor beta chains from one specimen sequenced in a study of CD8+ T cells in alopecia areata. Treatment given: oral pan-JAK inhibitor, 5-10 mg twice daily. cDNA reverse transcribed from extracted RNA served as the sequencing template. Only in-frame clones appear in the TCRdb table, and some are missing; sequencing was by immunoSEQ multiplex PCR. Found here are about 160,000 clones, around 71% of them singletons; the top ten hold more than 0.7%. Material: CD4+ T cells sorted from blood, obtained at week 4, from a patient treated with tofacitinib. These receptors all come from a human donor with alopecia areata.

There are a few counts of this clone. The gene calls are TRBV9 and TRBJ2-3; unclear D gene. CDR3 length: 15 amino acids. Germline V gene lookup returns CDR1 SGDLS and CDR2 YYNGEE. Between the trimmed V and J ends, which lost 3 bases and 3 bases, there was a span of 14 bases. DNA for the CDR3: TGTGCCAGCAGCGGGGGTGCTTGGCCTACAGATACGCAGTATTTT. The encoded protein is CASSGGAWPTDTQYF.

This chain uses TRBV29-1 with TRBJ2-5; D gene unclear. This CDR3 comprises 13 residues. V lost 3 bases and J 4 bases, leaving 12 bases between the germline ends. Germline values: CDR1 SQVTM, CDR2 ANQGSEA. CDR3 loop: CSVEILVGETQYF. The CDR3 DNA is TGCAGCGTTGAGATCCTAGTAGGAGAGACCCAGTACTTC.

The chain joins TRBV30 to TRBJ1-2, with D unclear. The V and J ends lost 2 bases and 2 bases respectively, with 9 bases between them. The CDR3 is 13 amino acids. Germline V gives CDR1 GTSNPN, CDR2 SVGIG (reference sequence). The CDR3 protein is CAWSTTRNYGYTF. The CDR3 nucleotides read TGTGCCTGGAGTACGACTCGAAACTATGGCTACACCTTC. Full variable domain (rest looked up from reference TRBV30 and TRBJ1-2): SQTIHQWPATLVQPVGSPLSLECTVEGTSNPNLYWYRQAAGRGLQLLFYSVGIGQISSEVPQNLSASRPQDRQFILSSKKLLLSDSGFYLCAWSTTRNYGYTFGSGTRLTVV.

The genes are TRBV5-6 and TRBJ1-2; tentatively, D is TRBD1 (6 bases). This CDR3 region has 14 residues. CDR1 SGHDT and CDR2 YYEEEE come from the germline V gene. V was clipped by 8 bases and J by 4 bases, with 18 bases between them. The CDR3: CASQDSSTGYGYTF. CDR3 in DNA: TGTGCCAGTCAGGACAGCTCGACTGGCTATGGCTACACCTTC.

This clone was found a few times. The chain has TRBV19 and TRBJ2-7; 7 bases map to TRBD1. The CDR3 extends over 14 amino acids. The V and J ends lost 3 bases and 5 bases, in that order; junction bases with no gene match: 7. CDR1 LNHDA and CDR2 SQIVND come from the germline V gene (reference sequence). CDR3 protein: CASSIGRGSHEQYF. The CDR3 DNA reads as TGTGCCAGTAGTATTGGCAGGGGGTCCCACGAGCAGTACTTC.

The chain employs TRBV29-1 and TRBJ1-1, with D unclear. Germline V gives CDR1 SQVTM, CDR2 ANQGSEA. V was trimmed by 7 bases and J by 5 bases, leaving 11 bases between them. The CDR3 runs to 11 residues. CDR3: CSASIVTEAFF. The CDR3 DNA reads TGCAGCGCCTCAATCGTGACTGAAGCTTTCTTT. The full variable domain, completed using reference TRBV29-1 and TRBJ1-1, is SAVISQKPSRDICQRGTSLTIQCQVDSQVTMMFWYRQQPGQSLTLIATANQGSEATYESGFVIDKFPISRPNLTFSTLTVSNMSPEDSSIYLCSASIVTEAFFGQGTRLTVV.

The chain uses TRBV6-5 and TRBJ1-1, with a possible D match to TRBD1 (5 bases). This CDR3 region has 14 residues. CDR1 MNHEY and CDR2 SVGAGI come from the germline V gene. Trimming removed 7 bases at V and 2 bases at J, with 14 bases between. The CDR3 DNA follows: TGTGCCAGCACCGAGGCAGGGAGCAACACTGAAGCTTTCTTT. Protein: CASTEAGSNTEAFF.

The chain couples TRBV10-3 to TRBJ2-7, with a weak D call TRBD1 (6 bases). The CDR3 is 12 amino acids. The germline V gene encodes CDR1 ENHRY and CDR2 SYGVKD. V was shortened by 8 bases and J by 0 bases, with 8 bases between the two germline ends. The CDR3 loop is CAIRTDSYEQYF. CDR3 coding DNA: TGTGCCATCCGGACAGACTCCTACGAGCAGTACTTC.

The chain recombines TRBV18 with TRBJ2-1; D perhaps matches TRBD1 (5 bases). Germline loops: CDR1 KGHSH, CDR2 LQKENI. Trimming pared 3 bases from V and 9 bases from J, leaving 12 bases between. This CDR3 is 13 amino acids long. CDR3 coding DNA: TGTGCCAGCTCACCGGGGCTAGGTGGTGAGCAGTTCTTC. Translation: CASSPGLGGEQFF.

J is TRBJ2-7 and V is TRBV30, with TRBD2 identical over 9 bases. There are 14 residues in the CDR3. Trimming took 3 bases from V and 4 from J; bases not matched to a gene: 7. In germline, CDR1 is GTSNPN, CDR2 SVGIG (reference sequence). CDR3 in DNA: TGTGCCTGGAGGTATGCGGGGGGGTCGTACGAGCAGTACTTC. Translated: CAWRYAGGSYEQYF. Looking up the rest from reference TRBV30 and TRBJ2-7 gives the full variable domain: SQTIHQWPATLVQPVGSPLSLECTVEGTSNPNLYWYRQAAGRGLQLLFYSVGIGQISSEVPQNLSASRPQDRQFILSSKKLLLSDSGFYLCAWRYAGGSYEQYFGPGTRLTVT.

CDR3 sequence (DNA): TGCGCCAGCAGCCTGCGACATTCCTACGAGCAGTACTTC. This sequence encodes CASSLRHSYEQYF. The V call is TRBV5-1, the J call TRBJ2-7; D not resolved. Trimming cost V 4 bases and J 1 base, with 9 bases left between them. This CDR3 has 13 amino acids. From germline, CDR1 is SGHRS and CDR2 YFSETQ.

This clone was counted between two and nine times. The chain has TRBV29-1 and TRBJ2-1, with 12 bases that match TRBD2. CDR1 SQVTM and CDR2 ANQGSEA come from the germline V gene. The ends lost 4 bases at V and 7 bases at J; junction bases unmatched: 2. The CDR3 covers 13 residues. CDR3 in DNA: TGCAGCGTTGGACTAGCGGGGGAAAATGAGCAGTTCTTC. This gives the protein CSVGLAGENEQFF.

This clone came up a few times. J is TRBJ1-5 and V is TRBV6-5; D unclear. Trimming shortened V by 4 bases and J by 4 bases, and 11 bases separated the two germline ends. The CDR3 has 14 residues. CDR1 is MNHEY and CDR2 is SVGAGI in the germline V gene. CDR3 amino acids: CASSLPSGNQPQHF. CDR3 nucleotide sequence: TGTGCCAGCAGTTTACCCTCGGGTAATCAGCCCCAGCATTTT.

V is TRBV18 and J is TRBJ2-1; D might be TRBD1 (6 bases). The CDR3 runs to 15 residues. Trimming stripped 6 bases from V and 0 bases from J, with 12 bases between. CDR1 KGHSH and CDR2 LQKENI come from the germline V gene. As DNA, the CDR3 is TGTGCCAGCTCCCCTGACAGGAGCTCCTACAATGAGCAGTTCTTC. Translating gives CASSPDRSSYNEQFF.

For the CDR3, the DNA is TGCAGCGCCGCTATAACAGGGGGCCATGGCTACACCTTC. It yields the protein CSAAITGGHGYTF. The chain links TRBV29-1 to TRBJ1-2; the match to TRBD1 covers 9 bases. This CDR3 region has 13 residues. The germline V gene has CDR1 SQVTM and CDR2 ANQGSEA. V lost 7 bases, J lost 6 bases, and 9 bases stayed unmatched.

CDR3 DNA sequence: TGCAGCGTTGCCGCGGCTTCAGCTAACTATGGCTACACCTTC. Translation gives CSVAAASANYGYTF. The genes are TRBV29-1 and TRBJ1-2; no clear D. Between the trimmed V and J ends, which lost 4 bases and 0 bases, there was a span of 12 bases. Germline CDR1 SQVTM, CDR2 ANQGSEA. This CDR3 is 14 amino acids long.

The chain couples TRBV10-3 to TRBJ1-5; 11 bases align to TRBD1. V gave up 6 bases and J gave up 6 bases; unmatched junction bases: 1. In germline, CDR1 is ENHRY, CDR2 SYGVKD. The CDR3 has 13 residues. The CDR3: CAIRGQGGQPQHF. The CDR3 bases are TGTGCCATCAGGGGACAGGGGGGTCAGCCCCAGCATTTT.

The chain joins TRBV9 to TRBJ1-5; D gene uncertain. CDR3 size: 15 residues. The germline V gene encodes CDR1 SGDLS and CDR2 YYNGEE. The V and J ends lost 3 bases and 7 bases respectively, with 17 bases between them. The CDR3 DNA reads as TGTGCCAGCAGCGGGAGCGGGGTCCCGAGCCAGCCCCAGCATTTT. Its translation: CASSGSGVPSQPQHF.

The chain recombines TRBV4-3 with TRBJ1-1; D remains unclear. The germline V gene has CDR1 LGHNA and CDR2 YSLEER. V lost 0 bases, J lost 5 bases, and 7 bases lay in between. The CDR3 has 13 residues. The CDR3 loop reads CASSQDDGTEAFF. The CDR3 DNA reads as TGCGCCAGCAGCCAAGACGATGGGACTGAAGCTTTCTTT.

This clone was seen a few times. The genes are TRBV29-1 and TRBJ2-7; D call uncertain. Trimming removed 4 bases from V and 0 bases from J, with 4 bases in between. CDR1 is SQVTM and CDR2 is ANQGSEA in the germline V gene. The CDR3 has 11 residues. CDR3 sequence reads: CSVADSYEQYF. DNA of the CDR3: TGCAGCGTTGCCGACTCCTACGAGCAGTACTTC.

CDR3 loop: CASSLDRVRISPLHF. CDR3 in DNA: TGTGCCAGCAGCTTGGACAGGGTGCGCATTTCACCCCTCCACTTT. The rearrangement joins TRBV5-4 to TRBJ1-6, with TRBD1 as a possible D gene (6 bases). The V end was cut by 0 bases, the J end by 9 bases, with 13 bases between. CDR1 is SGHNT and CDR2 is YYREEE in the germline V gene (reference sequence). The CDR3 runs 15 residues.

V and J are TRBV15 and TRBJ2-3, with TRBD2 identical over 8 bases. The CDR3 has 16 amino acids. The V gene end was trimmed by 0 bases and the J gene end by 3 bases; junction bases not matched to a gene: 5. Germline CDR1 and CDR2: LNHNV and YYDKDF (reference sequence). This CDR3 reads CATSRDMGGGTDTQYF. The DNA for the CDR3 is TGTGCCACCAGCAGAGATATGGGCGGGGGGACAGATACGCAGTATTTT. The full variable domain, completed using reference TRBV15 and TRBJ2-3, is DAMVIQNPRYQVTQFGKPVTLSCSQTLNHNVMYWYQQKSSQAPKLLFHYYDKDFNNEADTPDNFQSRRPNTSFCFLDIRSPGLGDTAMYLCATSRDMGGGTDTQYFGPGTRLTVL.

This CDR3 is CAWGDRPHEQYF. The DNA for the CDR3 is TGTGCCTGGGGGGACCGACCCCACGAGCAGTACTTC. This chain uses TRBV30 with TRBJ2-7; the D call may be TRBD1 or TRBD2 (5 bases each). Germline V gene sequence: CDR1 GTSNPN, CDR2 SVGIG (reference sequence). The CDR3 contains 12 residues. Trimming took off 5 bases at V and 5 bases at J, with 13 bases between the two ends.

This rearrangement joins TRBV18 to TRBJ1-6, with 7 bases identical to TRBD1. CDR1 and CDR2 (germline): KGHSH, LQKENI. The CDR3 runs 15 residues. J gave up 8 bases and V 4 bases, and 8 bases lay outside the gene matches. CDR3 nucleotide sequence: TGTGCCAGCTCACTCGCCACAGGGGCCGATTCACCCCTCCACTTT. Translating gives CASSLATGADSPLHF.

The V call is TRBV7-3, the J call TRBJ2-3; 8 nucleotides align to TRBD2. The CDR3 sequence is 14 residues long. The germline V gene encodes CDR1 SGHTA and CDR2 FQGTGA. V trimming: 6 bases; J trimming: 9 bases; junction bases outside the gene matches: 11. CDR3 nucleotide sequence: TGTGCCAGCAGTTCCATCCTTGGCGGGGGGACGCAGTATTTT. The encoded protein is CASSSILGGGTQYF.

The chain carries TRBV30 and TRBJ2-2; D is ambiguous. The germline gives CDR1 GTSNPN, CDR2 SVGIG (reference sequence). Trimming shortened V by 0 bases and J by 4 bases, and 9 bases separated the two germline ends. This CDR3 contains 14 residues. The CDR3 reads CAWSVFSSTGELFF. CDR3 sequence (DNA): TGTGCCTGGAGTGTATTTAGCAGCACCGGGGAGCTGTTTTTT. Together with reference TRBV30 and TRBJ2-2, the CDR3 gives the full variable domain: SQTIHQWPATLVQPVGSPLSLECTVEGTSNPNLYWYRQAAGRGLQLLFYSVGIGQISSEVPQNLSASRPQDRQFILSSKKLLLSDSGFYLCAWSVFSSTGELFFGEGSRLTVL.